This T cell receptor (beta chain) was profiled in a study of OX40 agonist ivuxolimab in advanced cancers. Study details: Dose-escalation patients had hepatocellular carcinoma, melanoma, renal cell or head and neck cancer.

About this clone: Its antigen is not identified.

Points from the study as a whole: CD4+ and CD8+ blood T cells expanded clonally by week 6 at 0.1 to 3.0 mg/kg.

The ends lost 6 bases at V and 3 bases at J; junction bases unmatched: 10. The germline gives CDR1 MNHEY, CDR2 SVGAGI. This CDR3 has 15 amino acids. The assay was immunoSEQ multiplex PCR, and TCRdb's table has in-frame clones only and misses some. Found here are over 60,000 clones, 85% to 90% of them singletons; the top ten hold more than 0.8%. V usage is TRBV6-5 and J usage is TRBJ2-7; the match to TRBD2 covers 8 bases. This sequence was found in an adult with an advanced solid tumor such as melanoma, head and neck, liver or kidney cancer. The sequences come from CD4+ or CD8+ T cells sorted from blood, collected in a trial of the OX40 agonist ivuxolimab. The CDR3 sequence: CASRGLEEGNYEQYF. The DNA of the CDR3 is TGTGCCAGCAGGGGACTAGAGGAGGGTAACTACGAGCAGTACTTC.